The 31 T cell receptor beta chains below come from one sample, sequenced in a study of blood T cells in healthy people across ages. The use of a sample-barcoded 5' primer and a J-beta primer mix characterized a second PCR of about 6 to 11 cycles. In TCRdb, the 5' RACE reads were re-called with MiXCR into one record per CDR3 protein. The sample contains roughly 800,000 distinct CDR3 sequences, 55% to 70% of which appear only once. The sequencing input was blood. The receptor set was obtained from a man aged 25-45 years in good health.

This chain uses TRBV20-1 with TRBJ1-2, with 8 bases aligning to TRBD1. The V gene end was trimmed by 0 bases and the J gene end by 1 base; junction bases not matched to a gene: 7. Germline V gives CDR1 DFQATT, CDR2 SNEGSKA (reference sequence). This CDR3 is 16 amino acids long. The DNA for the CDR3 is TGCAGTGCTAGAGATCAGGGGGCCAGGGATAACTATGGCTACACCTTC. This sequence encodes CSARDQGARDNYGYTF.

The chain carries TRBV4-3 and TRBJ1-2, with D possibly TRBD1 on 6 matching bases. This CDR3 contains 14 residues. CDR1 LGHNA and CDR2 YSLEER come from the germline V gene. Trimming took 0 bases from V and 7 from J, leaving 12 bases between them. CDR3 residues: CASSQDWQGSGYTF. For the CDR3, the DNA is TGCGCCAGCAGCCAAGATTGGCAGGGGAGTGGCTACACCTTC.

The V gene is TRBV7-2, the J gene TRBJ1-1; D is perhaps TRBD1 (5 bases). Deletions cut 1 base from V and 1 base from J, with 13 bases between. The CDR3 totals 16 residues. CDR1 and CDR2 (germline): SGHTA, FQGNSA. The chain's CDR3 is CASSLGRGSGNTEAFF. The CDR3 DNA sequence: TGTGCCAGCAGCTTAGGGAGGGGATCGGGGAACACTGAAGCTTTCTTT.

This clonotype was recorded a few times. The chain couples TRBV7-2 to TRBJ2-1; 8 positions match TRBD2. CDR1 SGHTA and CDR2 FQGNSA come from the germline V gene. The CDR3 contains 15 residues. J gave up 1 base and V 3 bases, and 2 bases lay outside the gene matches. CDR3 sequence reads: CASSLERESYNEQFF. The DNA for the CDR3 is TGTGCCAGCAGCTTGGAGCGGGAGTCCTACAATGAGCAGTTCTTC.

V gene TRBV6-5 combines with J gene TRBJ2-7; TRBD1 aligns across 8 bases. J lost 0 bases, V lost 6 bases, and 7 bases had no gene match. This CDR3 region has 15 residues. Per the germline V gene, CDR1 is MNHEY and CDR2 is SVGAGI. The CDR3 DNA is TGTGCCAGCAGGTACGACAGGGGAAGCTCCTACGAGCAGTACTTC. Translated: CASRYDRGSSYEQYF.

CDR3 region: CASSLGASGGQETQYF. The CDR3 region has the DNA TGTGCCAGCAGCTTAGGAGCTAGCGGGGGGCAAGAGACCCAGTACTTC. The chain combines TRBV7-9 with TRBJ2-5; 11 positions agree with TRBD2. Germline V lookup: CDR1 SEHNR, CDR2 FQNEAQ (reference sequence). The CDR3 is made up of 16 amino acids. V was pared by 1 base and J by 2 bases, with 3 bases of the junction left unmatched. Supplemented by reference TRBV7-9 and TRBJ2-5, the full variable domain reads DTGVSQNPRHKITKRGQNVTFRCDPISEHNRLYWYRQTLGQGPEFLTYFQNEAQLEKSRLLSDRFSAERPKGSFSTLEIQRTEQGDSAMYLCASSLGASGGQETQYFGPGTRLLVL.

The chain has TRBV2 and TRBJ1-6, with D possibly being TRBD1 (6 bases). Trimming pared 6 bases from V and 10 bases from J, leaving 7 bases between. Germline CDR1 and CDR2: SNHLY and FYNNEI. This CDR3 spans 11 amino acids. CDR3 residues: CASRQGSPLHF. CDR3 DNA sequence: TGTGCCAGCAGACAGGGCTCACCCCTCCACTTT.

The chain's CDR3 is CSNSQGGGNSPLHF. In DNA form, the CDR3 reads TGCAGCAACTCACAAGGAGGGGGTAATTCACCCCTCCACTTT. The rearrangement joins TRBV20-1 to TRBJ1-6, with D perhaps matching TRBD1 (6 bases). This CDR3 spans 14 amino acids. Per germline, CDR1 DFQATT and CDR2 SNEGSKA (reference sequence).

J is TRBJ1-1 and V is TRBV5-1, with D possibly TRBD1 on 5 matching bases. CDR1 is SGHRS, CDR2 YFSETQ, per germline. Trimming left V 5 bases short and J 3 bases short, with 23 bases between. CDR3 size: 17 residues. CDR3 coding DNA: TGCGCCAGCAGGGGGATCGGGGGGGACGGGTGGTACACTGAAGCTTTCTTT. Translated, it gives CASRGIGGDGWYTEAFF.

This clonotype was counted between two and nine times. The J gene is TRBJ2-1, the V gene TRBV29-1; 10 nucleotides match TRBD2. The CDR3 runs 15 residues. The germline CDR1 and CDR2 sequences are SQVTM and ANQGSEA. The J segment lost 8 bases and the V segment lost 1 base, leaving 8 bases of the junction unmatched. The CDR3: CSVEGLAGVSDEQFF. As DNA, the CDR3 is TGCAGCGTTGAAGGCCTAGCGGGAGTTTCAGATGAGCAGTTCTTC.

The V call is TRBV7-4, the J call TRBJ2-5; D tentatively reads TRBD1 or TRBD2 (5 bases each). V lost 0 bases, J lost 7 bases, and 12 bases lay in between. Germline lookup yields CDR1 SGHVT and CDR2 SQSDAQ. The CDR3 length is 14 residues. The CDR3 protein is CASSLARERGTQYF. The CDR3 bases are TGTGCCAGCAGCTTAGCGAGGGAAAGGGGGACCCAGTACTTC.

This clonotype was seen a handful of times. This chain uses TRBV20-1 with TRBJ2-3; 9 positions match TRBD2. CDR3 length: 15 residues. Germline loops: CDR1 DFQATT, CDR2 SNEGSKA (reference sequence). V was clipped by 4 bases and J by 4 bases; unmatched bases: 9. DNA of the CDR3: TGCAGTGCTACTCCGAGCGGGAGGACGGCAGATACGCAGTATTTT. Amino acids: CSATPSGRTADTQYF.

The gene calls are TRBV6-5 and TRBJ2-1; D is uncertain. The V gene's germline CDR1 is MNHEY and CDR2 SVGAGI. V was pared by 7 bases and J by 6 bases, with 13 bases between. CDR3 length: 13 amino acids. For the CDR3, the DNA is TGTGCCAGCAACCCCCGGGCTGGCAATGAGCAGTTCTTC. This encodes CASNPRAGNEQFF.

The genes are TRBV30 and TRBJ2-7, with a weak D call TRBD1 (5 bases). With the DNA end fitting TRBJ2-4 better, the J assignment may be wrong. Germline CDR1 is GTSNPN and CDR2 is SVGIG (reference sequence). This CDR3 is built from 13 residues. CDR3 bases: TGTGCCTGGAGTTCAGGGATTTTGAACATTCAGTACTTC. Its protein is CAWSSGILNIQYF.

This sequence joins TRBV12-3 or TRBV12-4 and TRBJ2-3; TRBD1 is a possible D gene (5 bases). The length of the CDR3 is 16 residues. V lost 7 bases, J lost 0 bases, and 17 bases lay in between. This CDR3 reads CASTSRQSVSTDTQYF. The DNA for the CDR3 is TGTGCCAGCACTTCCCGACAGTCCGTTAGCACAGATACGCAGTATTTT.

The rearrangement uses TRBV12-3 or TRBV12-4 and TRBJ2-1; 9 bases are a match to TRBD2. The CDR3 loop spans 17 amino acids. Trimming removed 5 bases from V and 4 bases from J; junction bases left unmatched: 12. CDR3 coding DNA: TGTGCCAGCAGTCAACAGACGCCAGCGGGAGGATACAATGAGCAGTTCTTC. Protein product: CASSQQTPAGGYNEQFF.

J is TRBJ2-7 and V is TRBV7-9, with 7 nucleotides matching TRBD1. Germline V gene sequence: CDR1 SEHNR, CDR2 FQNEAQ (reference sequence). The CDR3 consists of 14 residues. The ends lost 5 bases at V and 3 bases at J; junction bases unmatched: 7. In DNA, the CDR3 is TGTGCCAGCAGCCCCAGGAACAGGGGCTACGAGCAGTACTTC. It translates to CASSPRNRGYEQYF.

The chain joins TRBV6-6 to TRBJ2-7; no firm D call. Trimming stripped 6 bases from V and 0 bases from J, with 15 bases between. Germline V gene lookup returns CDR1 MNHNY and CDR2 SVGAGI (reference sequence). This CDR3 is built from 15 residues. The CDR3 nucleotides read TGTGCCAGCAGATTTGATCCCCAGGCCTCCTACGAGCAGTACTTC. Translated, it gives CASRFDPQASYEQYF.

V gene TRBV28 combines with J gene TRBJ2-3; D is possibly TRBD2 (5 bases). CDR3 length: 15 residues. The V gene lost 8 bases and the J gene lost 1 base, with 16 bases spanning the gap. Germline lookup yields CDR1 MDHEN and CDR2 SYDVKM. This chain's CDR3 is CASPPRRVGTDTQYF. In DNA form, the CDR3 reads TGTGCCAGCCCCCCAAGGCGGGTGGGCACAGATACGCAGTATTTT.

The V and J genes are TRBV10-3 and TRBJ2-5; 7 nucleotides align to TRBD2. This CDR3 is 16 amino acids long. The germline gives CDR1 ENHRY, CDR2 SYGVKD. V dropped 2 bases and J dropped 11; count of bases not matched to a gene: 17. In DNA form, the CDR3 reads TGTGCCATCAGTGAGGGAGTTGGGACTACTTCTCTTGGGCAGTACTTC. Amino acids: CAISEGVGTTSLGQYF.

This clonotype turned up a few times. The rearrangement joins TRBV6-5 to TRBJ2-1; D possibly corresponds to TRBD2 (6 bases). Trimming shortened V by 5 bases and J by 8 bases, and 19 bases separated the two germline ends. In germline, CDR1 is MNHEY, CDR2 SVGAGI. The CDR3 totals 15 residues. As DNA, the CDR3 is TGTGCCAGCAGTGCCCGGACTACAGTCAGGGATGAGCAGTTCTTC. Residues: CASSARTTVRDEQFF.

The chain is built from TRBV6-6 and TRBJ2-7; no clear D. Germline CDR1 MNHNY, CDR2 SVGAGI (reference sequence). With 7 bases removed from V and 6 bases from J, the gap between germline ends came to 13 bases. This CDR3 is built from 12 residues. The CDR3, as DNA: TGTGCCAGCAAAAAGGACGGGCGCGAGCAGTACTTC. This translates into CASKKDGREQYF.

The V gene is TRBV5-1, the J gene TRBJ2-5, with no clear D. Germline-derived CDR1 and CDR2 are SGHRS and YFSETQ. This CDR3 is 14 amino acids long. Trimming pared 0 bases from V and 1 base from J, leaving 7 bases between. The CDR3, as DNA: TGCGCCAGCAGCTTGGCCTGGTTCCAAGAGACCCAGTACTTC. Encoded protein: CASSLAWFQETQYF.

Turning to this clonotype: A junction end diverges from the germline sequence, so it may reflect a read error. This chain uses TRBV6-1 with TRBJ2-7; maybe TRBD2 (6 bases). The length of the CDR3 is 15 residues. Germline lookup yields CDR1 MNHNS and CDR2 SASEGT. CDR3 coding DNA: TGTGCCAGTAGTGAAGGGACTGGGTGGGGGTTCGAGCAGTACTTC. Amino acids: CASSEGTGWGFEQYF.

The rearrangement uses TRBV20-1 and TRBJ2-5; TRBD2 aligns across 7 bases. Germline V CDR1 and CDR2: DFQATT, SNEGSKA (reference sequence). The V segment lost 6 bases and the J segment 1 base; nucleotides outside the gene matches: 8. The CDR3 runs 14 residues. CDR3 nucleotide sequence: TGCAGTGCGCCCGGAGCGGGGCGCCAAGAGACCCAGTACTTC. This gives the protein CSAPGAGRQETQYF.

The chain recombines TRBV27 with TRBJ2-7; the D gene is possibly TRBD1 (5 bases). The germline V gene has CDR1 MNHEY and CDR2 SMNVEV (reference sequence). CDR3 length: 13 amino acids. Trimming left V 5 bases short and J 3 bases short, with 11 bases between. In nucleotides, the CDR3 is TGTGCCAGCAGTGGGAAACAGGACTACGAGCAGTACTTC. Protein: CASSGKQDYEQYF.

This clonotype was observed a single time. This rearrangement joins TRBV11-1 to TRBJ2-3; D call uncertain. This CDR3 is 21 amino acids long. The V end was cut by 1 base, the J end by 6 bases, with 32 bases between. The germline V gene encodes CDR1 SGHAT and CDR2 FQDESV (reference sequence). The CDR3 protein is CASSLGRIGARPQAFRDTQYF. Here the CDR3 DNA reads TGTGCCAGCAGCTTAGGTAGGATCGGTGCCAGGCCCCAAGCCTTTCGGGATACGCAGTATTTT.

The chain recombines TRBV5-1 with TRBJ2-4; 8 bases agree with TRBD1. The CDR3 is 14 residues long. Germline values: CDR1 SGHRS, CDR2 YFSETQ. V shed 2 bases and J 10 bases; nucleotides not matched to a gene: 8. Here the CDR3 DNA reads TGCGCCAGCAGCTTAGCGCCGGGACAGGCAATTCAGTACTTC. Translating it yields CASSLAPGQAIQYF.

The V gene is TRBV5-1, the J gene TRBJ2-2, with TRBD1 matching over 9 bases. V dropped 2 bases and J dropped 5; count of bases not matched to a gene: 10. This CDR3 contains 17 residues. Germline values: CDR1 SGHRS, CDR2 YFSETQ. The CDR3 bases are TGCGCCAGCAGCTTATCCGGGACAGGGTCCACTACCGGGGAGCTGTTTTTT. Translation: CASSLSGTGSTTGELFF.

The chain has TRBV20-1 and TRBJ2-5; either TRBD1 or TRBD2 may fit D (6 bases each). This CDR3 contains 17 residues. From germline, CDR1 is DFQATT and CDR2 SNEGSKA (reference sequence). The V and J ends lost 0 bases and 11 bases respectively, with 28 bases between them. This CDR3 is CSARDSRGSGNNNEQYF. The DNA of the CDR3 is TGCAGTGCTAGAGACTCCAGGGGTAGCGGTAACAACAATGAGCAGTACTTC.

This rearrangement joins TRBV5-1 to TRBJ1-1, with D perhaps matching TRBD1 (6 bases). Trimming left V 3 bases short and J 0 bases short, with 15 bases between. The CDR3 spans 16 residues. The germline V gene has CDR1 SGHRS and CDR2 YFSETQ. The CDR3 nucleotides are TGCGCCAGCAGCTCCCGGGACACCGATATGAACACTGAAGCTTTCTTT. Protein product: CASSSRDTDMNTEAFF.